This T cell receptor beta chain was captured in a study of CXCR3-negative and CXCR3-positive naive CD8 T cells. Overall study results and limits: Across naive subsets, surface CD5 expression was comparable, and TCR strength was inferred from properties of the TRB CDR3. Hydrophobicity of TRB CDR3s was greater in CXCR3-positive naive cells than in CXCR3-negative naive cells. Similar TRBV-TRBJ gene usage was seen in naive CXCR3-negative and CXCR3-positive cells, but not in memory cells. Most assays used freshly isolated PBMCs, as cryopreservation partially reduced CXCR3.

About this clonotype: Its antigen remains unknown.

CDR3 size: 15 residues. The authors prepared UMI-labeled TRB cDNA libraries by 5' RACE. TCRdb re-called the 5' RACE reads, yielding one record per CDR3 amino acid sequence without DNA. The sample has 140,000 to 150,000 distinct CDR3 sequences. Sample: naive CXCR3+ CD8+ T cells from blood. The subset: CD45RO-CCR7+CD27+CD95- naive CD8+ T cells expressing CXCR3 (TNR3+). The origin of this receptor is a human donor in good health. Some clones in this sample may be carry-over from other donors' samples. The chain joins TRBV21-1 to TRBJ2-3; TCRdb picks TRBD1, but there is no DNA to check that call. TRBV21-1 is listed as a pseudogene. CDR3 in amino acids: CASIPMGDPTDTQYF.